This TCR beta chain originates from a study of CD8 T cells in ankylosing spondylitis. TCRdb independently ran MiXCR on the 5' RACE reads; one entry per CDR3 protein. The sample shows 30,000 to 45,000 distinct CDR3 sequences, approximately 17% of them seen only once. The V end lost 1 base, the J end lost 3 bases, and 9 bases lay between the germline ends. This CDR3 spans 15 amino acids. In germline, CDR1 is SEHNR, CDR2 FQNEAQ (reference sequence). The chain links TRBV7-9 to TRBJ1-4; D perhaps matches TRBD1 (5 bases). The specimen was blood. This clonotype originated in a male donor with ankylosing spondylitis or in good health (not recorded which). The CDR3: CASSLDGTPNEKLFF. The DNA of the CDR3 is TGTGCCAGCAGCTTAGACGGGACGCCTAATGAAAAACTGTTTTTT.